This entry lists 26 T cell receptor beta chains sequenced from one sample in a study of long-term antiretroviral therapy in people with HIV. Sequencing used immunoSEQ v3.0 at survey level. Sequenced by immunoSEQ multiplex PCR; TCRdb stores in-frame clones only, minus some. Among fewer than 20,000 clones listed, roughly 80% were seen once. This specimen was unsorted PBMCs, taken 1.5 years before starting antiretroviral therapy. The source is a woman between 50 and 59 years old with HIV.

The gene calls are TRBV28 and TRBJ1-4; no definite D call. V was pared by 3 bases and J by 0 bases, with 14 bases between. Per germline, CDR1 MDHEN and CDR2 SYDVKM. The CDR3 loop spans 17 amino acids. The CDR3 protein is CASSFEQKKPTNEKLFF. For the CDR3, the DNA is TGTGCCAGCAGTTTTGAGCAGAAGAAGCCAACTAATGAAAAACTGTTTTTT.

V gene TRBV28 combines with J gene TRBJ1-2, with 7 bases matching TRBD1. From germline, CDR1 is MDHEN and CDR2 SYDVKM. CDR3 size: 14 residues. Germline trimming cut 3 bases from V and 6 bases from J; bases unmatched to any gene: 7. As DNA, the CDR3 is TGTGCCAGCAGTTTCGCGACAGGGACGGATGGCTACACCTTC. It codes for CASSFATGTDGYTF.

In its sample, this clone was seen a few times. The rearrangement uses TRBV7-9 and TRBJ1-4, with a weak D call TRBD1 (6 bases). Trimming pared 1 base from V and 8 bases from J, leaving 14 bases between. The CDR3 totals 15 residues. Germline V gene lookup returns CDR1 SEHNR and CDR2 FQNEAQ (reference sequence). CDR3 coding DNA: TGTGCCAGCAGCTTAGGGAGTGGGGGCAGAGAAAAACTGTTTTTT. Translating it yields CASSLGSGGREKLFF.

Here the CDR3 reads CASSLLPGPRNEQFF. As DNA, the CDR3 is TGTGCCAGCAGTTTACTCCCGGGACCGAGGAATGAGCAGTTCTTC. This sequence joins TRBV27 and TRBJ2-1, with D perhaps assigned TRBD1 or TRBD2 (5 bases each). The germline V gene encodes CDR1 MNHEY and CDR2 SMNVEV (reference sequence). The V and J ends lost 2 bases and 7 bases respectively, with 15 bases between them. CDR3 length equals 15 residues.

The chain is built from TRBV18 and TRBJ1-5; D ambiguous. Looked up from germline, CDR1 is KGHSH and CDR2 is LQKENI. Trimming took 4 bases from V and 0 from J, leaving 7 bases between them. This CDR3 contains 14 residues. CDR3 DNA sequence: TGTGCCAGCTCACAAGGGAATAGCAATCAGCCCCAGCATTTT. Its translation: CASSQGNSNQPQHF.

In its sample, this clone was seen once. The V and J genes are TRBV12-2 and TRBJ1-1. TRBV12-2 has pseudogene status. The CDR3 loop spans 16 amino acids. Here the CDR3 reads CASRLCPGVGGTEAFF. The CDR3 DNA reads TGTGCAAGTCGCTTATGCCCGGGTGTAGGGGGGACTGAAGCTTTCTTT.

In DNA, the CDR3 is TGCAGCGTAGATCGGACAGTGAACACCGGGGAGCTGTTTTTT. Protein sequence: CSVDRTVNTGELFF. This chain joins TRBV29-1 and TRBJ2-2, with D perhaps matching TRBD1 (6 bases). The CDR3 spans 14 residues. Between the trimmed V and J ends, which lost 6 bases and 1 base, there was a span of 12 bases. CDR1 and CDR2 from the germline V gene are SQVTM and ANQGSEA.

The rearrangement joins TRBV30 to TRBJ1-2; D is possibly TRBD1 (6 bases). Germline-derived CDR1 and CDR2 are GTSNPN and SVGIG (reference sequence). V lost 3 bases and J 4 bases, leaving 15 bases between the germline ends. The CDR3 has 14 residues. The CDR3 sequence is CAWSLGAAGYGYTF. The CDR3 DNA is TGTGCCTGGAGCCTGGGGGCGGCCGGCTATGGCTACACCTTC.

The CDR3 DNA reads as TGTGCCAGCAGCAAAGAAGGACAGGGGGGTCAGCCCCAGCATTTT. This gives the protein CASSKEGQGGQPQHF. The V gene is TRBV2, the J gene TRBJ1-5, with 10 bases lining up with TRBD1. The V segment lost 6 bases and the J segment 6 bases; nucleotides outside the gene matches: 8. Germline V gene data show CDR1 as SNHLY and CDR2 as FYNNEI. CDR3 length: 15 residues.

The J gene is TRBJ1-2, the V gene TRBV18; a possible D gene is TRBD1 (6 bases). The CDR3 loop spans 14 amino acids. Germline CDR1 KGHSH, CDR2 LQKENI. The V end lost 5 bases, the J end lost 8 bases, and 18 bases lay between the germline ends. CDR3 amino acids: CASSSSTGRSGYTF. The CDR3 bases are TGTGCCAGCTCATCTTCGACAGGTCGAAGCGGCTACACCTTC.

The genes are TRBV5-1 and TRBJ2-1, with D unclear. The germline V and J ends were trimmed by 2 bases and 7 bases, with 10 bases remaining between them. The CDR3 runs to 13 residues. CDR1 is SGHRS, CDR2 YFSETQ, per germline. The CDR3 is CASSFLVRNEQFF. CDR3 nucleotide sequence: TGCGCCAGCAGCTTCCTGGTCCGTAATGAGCAGTTCTTC.

The V call is TRBV4-1, the J call TRBJ2-6; D unresolved. Germline CDR1 MGHRA, CDR2 YSYEKL. The CDR3 covers 13 residues. The germline V and J ends were trimmed by 7 bases and 1 base, with 5 bases remaining between them. Here the CDR3 DNA reads TGCGCCAGCACCCAGTCTGGGGCCAACGTCCTGACTTTC. Its translation: CASTQSGANVLTF.

This clone was detected a few times. The chain uses TRBV10-3 and TRBJ1-3, with TRBD1 identical over 8 bases. From germline, CDR1 is ENHRY and CDR2 SYGVKD. Germline trimming cut 3 bases from V and 4 bases from J; bases unmatched to any gene: 5. The CDR3 sequence is 15 residues long. The CDR3 loop reads CAISDPDREGNTIYF. The CDR3, as DNA: TGTGCCATCAGTGATCCGGACAGGGAGGGAAACACCATATATTTT.

This clone is medium-sized. This chain connects TRBV5-4 to TRBJ1-2, with TRBD1 matching over 10 bases. Per germline, CDR1 SGHNT and CDR2 YYREEE (reference sequence). V trimming: 3 bases; J trimming: 6 bases; junction bases outside the gene matches: 11. This CDR3 spans 16 amino acids. The CDR3 reads CASSSGTGESLDGYTF. The CDR3 DNA reads as TGTGCCAGCAGCTCCGGGACAGGGGAGTCCTTGGATGGCTACACCTTC.

By sample fraction, this clone is medium-sized. The chain combines TRBV12-5 with TRBJ2-2; D is ambiguous. The V gene's germline CDR1 is LGHNT and CDR2 FRNRAP. Trimming shortened V by 7 bases and J by 0 bases, and 6 bases separated the two germline ends. This CDR3 is built from 13 residues. The CDR3 sequence is CASVDPNTGELFF. Written as DNA, the CDR3 is TGTGCTAGTGTTGATCCGAACACCGGGGAGCTGTTTTTT. Drawing the rest from reference TRBV12-5 and TRBJ2-2, the complete variable domain is DARVTQTPRHKVTEMGQEVTMRCQPILGHNTVFWYRQTMMQGLELLAYFRNRAPLDDSGMPKDRFSAEMPDATLATLKIQPSEPRDSAVYFCASVDPNTGELFFGEGSRLTVL.

The genes are TRBV20-1 and TRBJ1-1; TRBD1 matches at 7 bases. The CDR3 is 11 amino acids. V dropped 6 bases and J dropped 5; count of bases not matched to a gene: 3. Germline V lookup: CDR1 DFQATT, CDR2 SNEGSKA (reference sequence). Here the CDR3 reads CSAAGGTEAFF. CDR3 nucleotide sequence: TGCAGTGCCGCAGGGGGGACTGAAGCTTTCTTT.

V is TRBV27 and J is TRBJ2-1, with TRBD1 identical over 9 bases. This CDR3 is built from 14 residues. CDR1 is MNHEY, CDR2 SMNVEV, per germline (reference sequence). V shed 2 bases, J shed 8 bases, and the junction held 4 bases outside the gene matches. In DNA, the CDR3 is TGTGCCAGCAGTTTAGGGACAGGGAGCTATGAGCAGTTCTTC. Protein sequence: CASSLGTGSYEQFF.

The rearrangement links TRBV10-2 to TRBJ2-1; D gene unclear. V was cut by 1 base and J by 9 bases, with 16 bases left in between. The CDR3 spans 15 residues. The V gene's germline CDR1 is WSHSY and CDR2 SAAADI. CDR3 DNA: TGCGCCAGCAGTGAGTATAGGGCCGTATGGGGTGAGCAGTTCTTC. This translates into CASSEYRAVWGEQFF.

The V gene is TRBV30, the J gene TRBJ1-6; no clear D gene. The ends were cut back, 5 bases at V and 0 bases at J, with 11 bases in the middle. The CDR3 totals 15 residues. CDR1 is GTSNPN and CDR2 is SVGIG in the germline V gene (reference sequence). Written as DNA, the CDR3 is TGTGCCTGGGCCCGGGTGAGCTCCTATAATTCACCCCTCCACTTT. Its translation is CAWARVSSYNSPLHF.

The CDR3 spells CASSRRAVGNQPQHF. The CDR3, as DNA: TGTGCCAGCAGTCGCAGGGCTGTGGGCAATCAGCCCCAGCATTTT. This chain connects TRBV6-1 to TRBJ1-5; perhaps TRBD1 as D (5 bases). The germline gives CDR1 MNHNS, CDR2 SASEGT. The CDR3 is made up of 15 amino acids. V was cut by 5 bases and J by 2 bases, with 13 bases left in between.

The count of this clone is one. This chain joins TRBV2 and TRBJ1-4, with 7 positions matching TRBD1. V gave up 3 bases and J gave up 4 bases; unmatched junction bases: 8. In germline, CDR1 is SNHLY, CDR2 FYNNEI. The CDR3 has 16 residues. The CDR3 nucleotides are TGTGCCAGCAGTGACCAGGGGGTGAGGGGTAATGAAAAACTGTTTTTT. Translation gives CASSDQGVRGNEKLFF.

V usage is TRBV7-9 and J usage is TRBJ1-1; D gene uncertain. Germline V gene sequence: CDR1 SEHNR, CDR2 FQNEAQ (reference sequence). This CDR3 is 13 amino acids long. V was cut by 5 bases and J by 0 bases, with 7 bases left in between. CDR3 loop: CASSPRLNTEAFF. The CDR3 DNA reads TGTGCCAGCAGCCCCAGATTGAACACTGAAGCTTTCTTT.

This chain links TRBV5-4 with TRBJ2-7; tentative D call: TRBD2 (6 bases). This CDR3 comprises 13 residues. V was clipped by 4 bases and J by 3 bases, with 11 bases between them. CDR1 SGHNT and CDR2 YYREEE come from the germline V gene (reference sequence). The CDR3 nucleotides are TGTGCCAGCAGCACCCCGGGAGACTACGAGCAGTACTTC. Its translation is CASSTPGDYEQYF.

The sample holds one count of this clone. This chain joins TRBV10-2 and TRBJ2-1; TRBD1 agrees at 10 bases. CDR3 length equals 18 residues. The ends lost 10 bases at V and 6 bases at J; junction bases unmatched: 21. Per the germline V gene, CDR1 is WSHSY and CDR2 is SAAADI. The CDR3 sequence is CATLKFPPGQGRLNEQFF. CDR3 DNA: TGCGCCACCCTAAAATTTCCTCCGGGACAGGGGCGTCTCAATGAGCAGTTCTTC.

This clone turned up a few times. This rearrangement joins TRBV5-1 to TRBJ1-1; 7 nucleotides line up with TRBD1. Germline CDR1 is SGHRS and CDR2 is YFSETQ. CDR3 size: 13 residues. V was pared by 2 bases and J by 3 bases, with 1 base of the junction left unmatched. The CDR3, as DNA: TGCGCCAGCAGCTTCGGGACAGACACTGAAGCTTTCTTT. This codes for CASSFGTDTEAFF.

V gene TRBV29-1 combines with J gene TRBJ1-2; no clear D. This CDR3 is 12 amino acids long. Deletions cut 3 bases from V and 0 bases from J, with 5 bases between. CDR1 and CDR2 (germline): SQVTM, ANQGSEA. As DNA, the CDR3 is TGCAGCGTTGAGGCCTCTAACTATGGCTACACCTTC. Translating it yields CSVEASNYGYTF.